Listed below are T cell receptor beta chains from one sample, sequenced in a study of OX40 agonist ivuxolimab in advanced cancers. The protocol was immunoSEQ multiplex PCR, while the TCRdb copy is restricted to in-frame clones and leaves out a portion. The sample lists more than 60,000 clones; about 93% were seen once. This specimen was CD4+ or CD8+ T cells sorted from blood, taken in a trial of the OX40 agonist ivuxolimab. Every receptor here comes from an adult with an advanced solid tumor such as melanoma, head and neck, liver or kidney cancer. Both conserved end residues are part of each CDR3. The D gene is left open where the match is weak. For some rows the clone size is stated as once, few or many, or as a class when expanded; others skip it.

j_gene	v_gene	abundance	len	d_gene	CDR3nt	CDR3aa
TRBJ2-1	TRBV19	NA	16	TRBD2	TGTGCCAGTAGTATAGATCTGGGACTAGCGGGGGGGTTTGAGTTCTTC	CASSIDLGLAGGFEFF
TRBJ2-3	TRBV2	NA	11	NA	TGTGCCAGCAGTGATGAGGATACGCAGTATTTT	CASSDEDTQYF
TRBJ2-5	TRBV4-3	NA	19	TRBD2	TGCGCCAGCAGCCAAGTCCTGAGGGGTAGCGGGAGGTGGGGAGAGACCCAGTACTTC	CASSQVLRGSGRWGETQYF
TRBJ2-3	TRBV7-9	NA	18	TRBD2	TGTGCCAGCAGTCCACCGGGGGTGGCTAGCGGAAGCACAGATACGCAGTATTTT	CASSPPGVASGSTDTQYF
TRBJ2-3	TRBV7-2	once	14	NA	TGTGCCAGCAGCCCCCCGGACGGAGGAGATACGCAGTATTTT	CASSPPDGGDTQYF
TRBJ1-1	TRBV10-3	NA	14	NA	TGTGCCATCAGTGAGACGATGGCGAACACTGAAGCTTTCTTT	CAISETMANTEAFF
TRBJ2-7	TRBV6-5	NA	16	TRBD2	TGTGCCAGCAGTTCAGGGACTAGCGGGACCTCCTACGAGCAGTACTTC	CASSSGTSGTSYEQYF
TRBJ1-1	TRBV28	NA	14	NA	TGTGCCAGCAGTTTCCCCGGGGTGAACACTGAAGCTTTCTTT	CASSFPGVNTEAFF
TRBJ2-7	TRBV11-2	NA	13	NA	TGTGCCAGCACCCTGGGGGCAGCCTACGAGCAGTACTTC	CASTLGAAYEQYF
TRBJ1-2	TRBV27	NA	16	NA	TGTGCCAGCAGGCCCCCCGAATCGGGGCATAACTATGGCTACACCTTC	CASRPPESGHNYGYTF
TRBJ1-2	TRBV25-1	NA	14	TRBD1	TGTGCCAGCAGTGAATATACGACAGGGGGTGGCTACACCTTC	CASSEYTTGGGYTF
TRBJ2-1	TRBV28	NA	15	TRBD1	TGTGCCAGCAGTTGGGCCGACAGGGTCTACAATGAGCAGTTCTTC	CASSWADRVYNEQFF
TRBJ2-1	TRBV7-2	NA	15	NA	TGTGCCAGCAGCTTGGGCGGAGGGGGTCTCGATGAGCAGTTCTTC	CASSLGGGGLDEQFF
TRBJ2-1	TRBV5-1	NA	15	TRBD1	TGCGCCAGCAGCTTCCCGGGACAGGGTGACAATGAGCAGTTCTTC	CASSFPGQGDNEQFF
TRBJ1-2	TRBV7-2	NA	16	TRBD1	TGTGCCAGCAGCCCCCGTGGGACAGGGTACGACTATGGCTACACCTTC	CASSPRGTGYDYGYTF
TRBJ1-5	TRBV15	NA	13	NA	TGTGCCACCAGCAGAGATATGAAAATTCCCCAGCATTTT	CATSRDMKIPQHF
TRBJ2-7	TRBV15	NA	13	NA	TGTGCCACCACCACAGATAGTGGCTACGAGCAGTACTTC	CATTTDSGYEQYF
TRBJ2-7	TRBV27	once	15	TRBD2	TGTGCCAGCAGTCCCCTGTGGGAGCGGGGGTACGAGCAGTACTTC	CASSPLWERGYEQYF
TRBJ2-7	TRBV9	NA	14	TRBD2	TGTGCCAGCAGCGTACGGGAGGACTCCTACGAGCAGTACTTC	CASSVREDSYEQYF
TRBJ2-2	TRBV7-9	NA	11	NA	TGTGCCAGCCGCGGTTCCGGGGAGCTGTTTTTT	CASRGSGELFF
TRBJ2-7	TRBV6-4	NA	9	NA	TGTGCCATTACAGAGGCCCCGGGCTTC	CAITEAPGF
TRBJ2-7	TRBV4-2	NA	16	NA	TGTGCCAGCAGCCAAGCCCGTTCTGACCCCGCGGAGGAGCAGTACTTC	CASSQARSDPAEEQYF
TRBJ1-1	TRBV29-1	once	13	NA	TGCAGCGTACGTCTAGGGGAGGTAACTGAAGCTTTCTTT	CSVRLGEVTEAFF